The rows below give T cell receptor beta chains drawn from one sample of a study of blood T cell repertoires in COVID-19. TCRdb's table, derived via immunoSEQ multiplex PCR, lists solely in-frame clones and lacks some. This repertoire shows approximately 150,000 clones, about 90% found once; its top ten account for around 1.2%. Sequencing was done on a sample of PBMCs or T cells enriched from blood (not recorded which). The receptors shown here come from a human donor with acute COVID-19. The donor label of this sample is uncertain. CDR3s include the opening cysteine and the closing phenylalanine or tryptophan. D genes are given only for firm matches. Expanded clones are given a class, and other clones once, few, many or no size at all.

J,V,D,size,CDR3,DNA
TRBJ2-7,TRBV27,TRBD1,NA,CASSFRTGGYDEQYF,TGTGCCAGCAGTTTTAGGACAGGGGGTTATGACGAGCAGTACTTC
TRBJ1-2,TRBV6-2/TRBV6-3,NA,NA,CASSYSGSDSSRGYTF,TGTGCCAGCAGTTACTCCGGTTCGGACAGCAGTCGAGGCTACACCTTC
TRBJ1-4,TRBV6-5,TRBD1,NA,CASSYQGAGEKLFF,TGTGCCAGCAGTTACCAGGGGGCTGGTGAAAAACTGTTTTTT
TRBJ2-1,TRBV5-8,TRBD2,NA,CASSVRTSGGAWTYNEQFF,TGTGCCAGCAGCGTTCGGACTAGCGGGGGGGCCTGGACCTACAATGAGCAGTTCTTC
TRBJ2-2,TRBV2,NA,NA,CASTPGLLRIGELFF,TGTGCCAGTACGCCGGGACTCCTTCGGATCGGGGAGCTGTTTTTT
TRBJ2-3,TRBV30,TRBD2,NA,CAWTALAGGRNTQYF,TGTGCCTGGACCGCCCTAGCGGGGGGGCGAAATACGCAGTATTTT
TRBJ2-6,TRBV3-1/TRBV3-2,NA,NA,CASSPRGTMSGANVLTF,TGTGCCAGCAGCCCGCGGGGTACAATGTCTGGGGCCAACGTCCTGACTTTC
TRBJ1-4,TRBV4-1,TRBD1,NA,CASSREQGAGEKLFF,TGCGCCAGCAGCCGGGAACAGGGGGCGGGGGAAAAACTGTTTTTT
TRBJ2-1,TRBV24-1,NA,NA,CATSGLHGGSSYNEQFF,TGTGCCACCTCCGGATTGCACGGTGGGAGCTCCTACAATGAGCAGTTCTTC
TRBJ2-7,TRBV6-5,NA,NA,CASISGVYEQYF,TGTGCCAGCATTTCAGGGGTTTACGAGCAGTACTTC
TRBJ2-7,TRBV7-3,NA,NA,CASSLMPGIGEQYF,TGTGCCAGCAGCTTAATGCCAGGGATAGGCGAGCAGTACTTC
TRBJ1-4,TRBV6-5,NA,once,CASSPGMNGEKLFF,TGTGCCAGCAGTCCAGGGATGAATGGTGAAAAACTGTTTTTT
TRBJ1-4,TRBV27,NA,NA,CASSLMGGEEKLFF,TGTGCCAGCAGTTTGATGGGGGGGGAGGAAAAACTGTTTTTT
TRBJ1-2,TRBV27,TRBD1,NA,CASGRTGGWYGYTF,TGTGCCAGCGGAAGGACAGGGGGCTGGTATGGCTACACCTTC
TRBJ1-4,TRBV21-1,NA,NA,CASSKVGAIRSQWNEKLFF,TGTGCCAGCAGCAAAGTTGGGGCGATCAGGAGTCAGTGGAATGAAAAACTGTTTTTT
TRBJ2-2,TRBV4-1,TRBD2,NA,CASSPYGGLAGGQTGELFF,TGCGCCAGCAGCCCCTACGGCGGGCTAGCGGGGGGGCAAACCGGGGAGCTGTTTTTT
TRBJ1-1,TRBV6-5,NA,NA,CASSLRPGHDTEAFF,TGTGCCAGCAGTCTCCGACCTGGGCACGACACTGAAGCTTTCTTT
TRBJ1-1,TRBV2,NA,few,CASRTGQEGEAFF,TGTGCCAGCAGGACAGGCCAAGAGGGTGAAGCTTTCTTT
TRBJ2-7,TRBV19,TRBD1,NA,CASSYSGTGSYEQYF,TGTGCCAGTAGTTATTCCGGGACAGGCTCCTACGAGCAGTACTTC
TRBJ2-5,TRBV9,NA,NA,CASSVEVAQETQYF,TGTGCCAGCAGCGTAGAGGTAGCACAAGAGACCCAGTACTTC
TRBJ1-2,TRBV7-2,TRBD1,once,CASSLDRGASYTF,TGTGCCAGCAGCTTAGACAGGGGAGCCAGCTACACCTTC
TRBJ1-1,TRBV7-2,NA,NA,CASSLAEGYTEAFF,TGTGCCAGCAGCTTAGCGGAGGGGTACACTGAAGCTTTCTTT
TRBJ2-5,TRBV7-9,TRBD2,NA,CASRAGGPLETQYF,TGTGCCAGCAGGGCGGGGGGGCCTTTGGAGACCCAGTACTTC
TRBJ1-2,TRBV6-5,NA,once,CASRSGIGYGYTF,TGTGCCAGCAGGTCAGGGATTGGCTATGGCTACACCTTC
TRBJ1-4,TRBV5-5,NA,NA,CASSASGGANEKLFF,TGTGCCAGCAGCGCCTCGGGAGGGGCTAATGAAAAACTGTTTTTT
TRBJ1-1,TRBV4-1,NA,NA,CASSQEVQATEAFF,TGCGCCAGCAGCCAAGAAGTTCAAGCTACTGAAGCTTTCTTT
TRBJ1-6,TRBV19,NA,once,CASSGGTYNSPLHF,TGTGCCAGTAGTGGAGGGACCTATAATTCACCCCTCCACTTT
TRBJ1-2,TRBV30,TRBD1,NA,CAWSRRDRGGYGYTF,TGTGCCTGGAGCCGCCGGGACAGGGGAGGCTATGGCTACACCTTC
TRBJ2-7,TRBV24-1,TRBD1,NA,CATSEQGVFPPGEQYF,TGTGCCACCAGTGAGCAGGGGGTCTTTCCCCCTGGCGAGCAGTACTTC